Listed here are 19 T cell receptor beta chains from one sample, sequenced in a study of cytomegalovirus exposure and HLA in healthy donors. Measured with immunoSEQ multiplex PCR; TCRdb has only the in-frame clones, and not every one. Among 90,000 to 100,000 clones listed, roughly nine tenths were seen once. Material for sequencing was PBMCs. Receptors originate from a woman in her 30s in good health and CMV-seronegative.

The chain couples TRBV4-2 to TRBJ2-5; 11 nucleotides line up with TRBD2. Per the germline V gene, CDR1 is LGHNA and CDR2 is YNFKEQ. J was trimmed by 3 bases and V by 0 bases; bases with no gene match: 9. This CDR3 comprises 18 residues. In nucleotides, the CDR3 is TGTGCCAGCAGCCAAGATCCGGGACTAGCGGTAGGCGAAGAGACCCAGTACTTC. This encodes CASSQDPGLAVGEETQYF.

The chain links TRBV5-6 to TRBJ1-5; tentative D call: TRBD1 (5 bases). The CDR3 consists of 17 residues. Germline CDR1 and CDR2: SGHDT and YYEEEE. The ends were cut back, 0 bases at V and 3 bases at J, with 16 bases in the middle. In nucleotides, the CDR3 is TGTGCCAGCAGCTTGGCCCGAGGCCAGGGCAACAATCAGCCCCAGCATTTT. Translating gives CASSLARGQGNNQPQHF.

This clone has ten or more counts. The rearrangement uses TRBV7-9 and TRBJ1-2; 7 bases fit TRBD1. The germline CDR1 and CDR2 sequences are SEHNR and FQNEAQ (reference sequence). There are 17 residues in the CDR3. Unmatched junction bases numbered 16, after V lost 5 bases and J lost 4 bases. Written as DNA, the CDR3 is TGTGCCAGCAGCATTTCTTCCGGGACAGTGACGCCCTATGGCTACACCTTC. Its translation: CASSISSGTVTPYGYTF.

The chain combines TRBV27 with TRBJ2-3; D is possibly TRBD1 (6 bases). Germline V CDR1 and CDR2: MNHEY, SMNVEV (reference sequence). The CDR3 consists of 14 residues. The V and J ends lost 6 bases and 6 bases respectively, with 16 bases between them. CDR3 DNA sequence: TGTGCCAGCAGAACTAACAGGGCGTTGGATACGCAGTATTTT. Residues: CASRTNRALDTQYF.

The chain has TRBV4-1 and TRBJ2-1, with 7 bases fitting TRBD2. Unmatched junction bases numbered 7, after V lost 4 bases and J lost 7 bases. Germline CDR1 is MGHRA and CDR2 is YSYEKL. CDR3 length equals 14 residues. The CDR3 region has the DNA TGCGCCAGCAGCCGGGAGGGCCGAGGGAATGAGCAGTTCTTC. It yields the protein CASSREGRGNEQFF.

A remark on this clone: With a much larger clone just one base away, this may be a read error. This chain uses TRBV7-9 with TRBJ2-1, with TRBD2 identical over 7 bases. The CDR3 sequence is 14 residues long. V gave up 0 bases and J gave up 4 bases; unmatched junction bases: 0. The germline gives CDR1 SEHNR, CDR2 FQNEAQ (reference sequence). CDR3 sequence reads: CASSLAGGYNEQFF. The CDR3 region has the DNA TGTGCCAGCAGCTTAGCGGGAGGGTACAATGAGCAGTTCTTC.

The chain has TRBV7-6 and TRBJ2-2, with D tentatively TRBD2 (5 bases). Deletions cut 7 bases from V and 5 bases from J, with 20 bases between. CDR1 is SGHVS, CDR2 FNYEAQ, per germline. The CDR3 is 16 amino acids. In nucleotides, the CDR3 is TGTGCCAGCACCCCTTATGTGGGAGTAGGGACCGGGGAGCTGTTTTTT. It translates to CASTPYVGVGTGELFF.

This chain connects TRBV2 to TRBJ2-1; 12 positions agree with TRBD2. The CDR3 contains 16 residues. Germline CDR1 is SNHLY and CDR2 is FYNNEI. V lost 9 bases to trimming and J lost 4 bases; unmatched junction nucleotides: 10. The CDR3 DNA sequence: TGTGCCAGTGAACCGACTAGCGGGAGTGAGTACAATGAGCAGTTCTTC. Its protein product is CASEPTSGSEYNEQFF.

This chain links TRBV7-8 with TRBJ2-7; 10 positions agree with TRBD1. The CDR3 sequence is 14 residues long. CDR1 SGHVS and CDR2 FQNEAQ come from the germline V gene. The V segment lost 4 bases and the J segment 4 bases; nucleotides outside the gene matches: 4. CDR3 in DNA: TGTGCCAGCAGCTACGGGACAGGGGCGTACGAGCAGTACTTC. As protein: CASSYGTGAYEQYF. Supplemented by reference TRBV7-8 and TRBJ2-7, the full variable domain reads GAGVSQSPRYKVAKRGQDVALRCDPISGHVSLFWYQQALGQGPEFLTYFQNEAQLDKSGLPSDRFFAERPEGSVSTLKIQRTQQEDSAVYLCASSYGTGAYEQYFGPGTRLTVT.

The chain joins TRBV28 to TRBJ2-7, with a weak D call TRBD2 (5 bases). The CDR3 spans 11 residues. Germline CDR1 MDHEN, CDR2 SYDVKM. V was pared by 8 bases and J by 6 bases, with 11 bases between. The DNA of the CDR3 is TGTGCCAGCGGGAGCCTTCCCGAGCAGTACTTC. Amino acids: CASGSLPEQYF.

This clone was observed at least ten times. V and J are TRBV4-3 and TRBJ2-4; D may be TRBD1 (5 bases). Deletions cut 0 bases from V and 8 bases from J, with 14 bases between. Germline V gene sequence: CDR1 LGHNA, CDR2 YSLEER. This CDR3 region has 15 residues. CDR3 protein: CASSQEDSERYIQYF. CDR3 DNA sequence: TGCGCCAGCAGCCAAGAAGACAGTGAGAGGTACATTCAGTACTTC.

This clone showed up just once. This chain connects TRBV7-2 to TRBJ2-2, with D possibly matching TRBD1 (5 bases). Trimming removed 0 bases at V and 6 bases at J, with 11 bases between. CDR3 size: 15 residues. Germline loops: CDR1 SGHTA, CDR2 FQGNSA. CDR3 in amino acids: CASSLAPGAPGELFF. The CDR3 region has the DNA TGTGCCAGCAGCTTAGCGCCTGGGGCGCCCGGGGAGCTGTTTTTT. The whole variable domain, remainder taken from reference TRBV7-2 and TRBJ2-2, is GAGVSQSPSNKVTEKGKDVELRCDPISGHTALYWYRQSLGQGLEFLIYFQGNSAPDKSGLPSDRFSAERTGGSVSTLTIQRTQQEDSAVYLCASSLAPGAPGELFFGEGSRLTVL.

The count of this clone is one. The rearrangement joins TRBV10-2 to TRBJ2-7; 9 bases map to TRBD2. Looked up from germline, CDR1 is WSHSY and CDR2 is SAAADI. Trimming took 10 bases from V and 6 from J; bases not matched to a gene: 10. CDR3 length: 13 amino acids. CDR3 sequence: CATSSGGLSEQYF. As DNA, the CDR3 is TGCGCCACCAGCAGCGGGGGGCTAAGCGAGCAGTACTTC.

The chain joins TRBV11-2 to TRBJ2-7; D possibly corresponds to TRBD2 (6 bases). The CDR3 totals 16 residues. Germline CDR1 and CDR2: SGHAT and FQNNGV. Trimming took off 2 bases at V and 1 base at J, with 15 bases between the two ends. The CDR3 protein is CASSLIGGGKSYEQYF. CDR3 nucleotide sequence: TGTGCCAGCAGCTTAATTGGTGGGGGGAAGTCCTACGAGCAGTACTTC.

The gene calls are TRBV4-2 and TRBJ1-2, with unresolved D. CDR1 LGHNA and CDR2 YNFKEQ come from the germline V gene. Trimming removed 0 bases at V and 4 bases at J, with 18 bases between. CDR3 size: 17 residues. The CDR3 sequence: CASSQDRTTGELYGYTF. The CDR3 DNA sequence: TGTGCCAGCAGCCAAGATAGGACTACGGGAGAACTCTATGGCTACACCTTC.

The chain combines TRBV7-9 with TRBJ2-5; TRBD2 is a possible D gene (6 bases). V shed 1 base and J shed 4 bases, with 22 bases lying between them. Per germline, CDR1 SEHNR and CDR2 FQNEAQ (reference sequence). The CDR3 loop spans 18 amino acids. CDR3 DNA sequence: TGTGCCAGCAGCTTAGTTAGCGGTTTCGGGAGAGTGAGAGAGACCCAGTACTTC. Encoded protein: CASSLVSGFGRVRETQYF. The whole variable domain, remainder taken from reference TRBV7-9 and TRBJ2-5, is DTGVSQNPRHKITKRGQNVTFRCDPISEHNRLYWYRQTLGQGPEFLTYFQNEAQLEKSRLLSDRFSAERPKGSFSTLEIQRTEQGDSAMYLCASSLVSGFGRVRETQYFGPGTRLLVL.

The chain recombines TRBV29-1 with TRBJ2-3; tentative D call: TRBD2 (6 bases). Deletions cut 5 bases from V and 4 bases from J, with 16 bases between. The CDR3 runs 14 residues. Germline lookup yields CDR1 SQVTM and CDR2 ANQGSEA. CDR3 in amino acids: CSVLGGAVPDTQYF. The CDR3 coding sequence is TGCAGCGTTCTCGGGGGTGCGGTCCCAGATACGCAGTATTTT.

The J gene is TRBJ1-3, the V gene TRBV14; 7 bases are shared with TRBD1. CDR3 length equals 15 residues. The germline CDR1 and CDR2 sequences are SGHDN and FVKESK. Germline trimming cut 2 bases from V and 1 base from J; bases unmatched to any gene: 2. CDR3 protein: CASSQMTGSGNTIYF. For the CDR3, the DNA is TGTGCCAGCAGCCAAATGACAGGGTCTGGAAACACCATATATTTT. The variable domain in full, with the rest retrieved from reference TRBV14 and TRBJ1-3, is EAGVTQFPSHSVIEKGQTVTLRCDPISGHDNLYWYRRVMGKEIKFLLHFVKESKQDESGMPNNRFLAERTGGTYSTLKVQPAELEDSGVYFCASSQMTGSGNTIYFGEGSWLTVV.

V usage is TRBV15 and J usage is TRBJ2-2; TRBD1 is a possible D gene (5 bases). The V gene's germline CDR1 is LNHNV and CDR2 YYDKDF (reference sequence). CDR3 length: 16 residues. V shed 0 bases and J shed 4 bases, with 12 bases lying between them. The chain's CDR3 is CATSRENRYPTGELFF. The CDR3 DNA reads as TGTGCCACCAGCAGAGAAAACAGGTATCCCACCGGGGAGCTGTTTTTT.